These 2 T cell receptor beta chains came from one sample sequenced in a study of blood T cell repertoires in COVID-19 (dated by TCRdb to 2018 to 2021). Libraries were made using the immunoSEQ multiplex PCR assay. TCRdb took over this immuneACCESS table, retaining in-frame rearrangements with V and J assigned. Such tables are incomplete; in checked studies, under half of the missing clones stem from an unresolved V gene, and the remainder is unexplained. This sample holds about 45,000 clones; more than 85% were observed only once. The ten top clones hold 4.5% to 6.5% of the sample. Specimen: peripheral blood. Source of these receptors: a human donor in a cohort sampled during active COVID-19.

The chain employs TRBV18 and TRBJ1-2, with 7 bases matching TRBD1. After removal of 3 bases from V and 2 bases from J, the junction contained 3 bases not matched to a gene. Per germline, CDR1 KGHSH and CDR2 LQKENI. This CDR3 region has 14 residues. CDR3 nucleotides: TGTGCCAGCTCACCTACGACAGGGAACTATGGCTACACCTTC. Translated: CASSPTTGNYGYTF.

The rearrangement uses TRBV5-1 and TRBJ2-1, with 7 bases lining up with TRBD1. This CDR3 region has 16 residues. The V segment lost 2 bases and the J segment 3 bases; nucleotides outside the gene matches: 8. Germline lookup yields CDR1 SGHRS and CDR2 YFSETQ. The CDR3 nucleotides are TGCGCCAGCAGCTTTAACAGGGGAGAGGGCTACAATGAGCAGTTCTTC. Residues: CASSFNRGEGYNEQFF. Supplemented by reference TRBV5-1 and TRBJ2-1, the full variable domain reads KAGVTQTPRYLIKTRGQQVTLSCSPISGHRSVSWYQQTPGQGLQFLFEYFSETQRNKGNFPGRFSGRQFSNSRSEMNVSTLELGDSALYLCASSFNRGEGYNEQFFGPGTRLTVL.